The rows below give T cell receptor beta chains drawn from one sample of a study of regulatory T cells in long-lasting Graves disease. TCRdb re-analysed the multiplex PCR reads in MiXCR, keeping a single row per CDR3 protein. The sample shows some 250,000 distinct CDR3 sequences, more than 15% of them seen only once. These same data were also listed under a study on T cells in Graves' hyperthyroidism and ophthalmopathy.

Sample: peripheral blood mononuclear cells (PBMCs), taken at new diagnosis, from a patient treated with antithyroid drugs. The source of these receptors is a woman younger than 45 with Graves disease. Each CDR3 is given with its conserved first and last residue. D genes are given only for firm matches. The listing skips clone size in some rows; elsewhere it reads once, few, many or a size class.

clone_size | d_call | j_call | v_call | cdr3_nt | cdr3_aa
many | - | TRBJ1-4 | TRBV7-8 | TGTGCCAGCAGCTTATCGACAGTCTTCGGAGAAAAACTGTTTTTT | CASSLSTVFGEKLFF
many | - | TRBJ2-1 | TRBV5-6 | TGTGCCAGCAGTGCAGGGTACAATGAGCAGTTCTTC | CASSAGYNEQFF
many | TRBD2 | TRBJ2-7 | TRBV5-1 | TGCGCCAGCAGCCCACTAGCGGGGGGGCCACAGGAGCAGTACTTC | CASSPLAGGPQEQYF
many | TRBD1 | TRBJ2-7 | TRBV5-4 | TGTGCCAGCAGCCAAGGGACCCAGGGGGACGAGCAGTACTTC | CASSQGTQGDEQYF
many | - | TRBJ1-4 | TRBV20-1 | TGCAGTGCCCGGGAGGGGGAAACTAATGAAAAACTGTTTTTT | CSAREGETNEKLFF
many | - | TRBJ1-3 | TRBV12-3/TRBV12-4 | TGTGCCAGCACCAACGGGGGTTCTGGAAACACCATATATTTT | CASTNGGSGNTIYF
many | - | TRBJ1-1 | TRBV7-9 | TGTGCCAGCAAAATAGCTCCGGGACAAACAGAAGCTTTCTTT | CASKIAPGQTEAFF
many | TRBD1 | TRBJ2-7 | TRBV2 | TGTGCCAGCAGAACGACAGGGAACTCCTACGAGCAGTACTTC | CASRTTGNSYEQYF
many | - | TRBJ2-7 | TRBV19 | TGTGCCAGTAGTAAGGACAGCGTCTACGAGCAGTACTTC | CASSKDSVYEQYF
many | TRBD2 | TRBJ2-3 | TRBV9 | TGTGCCAGCAGCACTTCCGGGACTAGCGGGGGAGATACAGATACGCAGTATTTT | CASSTSGTSGGDTDTQYF
- | - | TRBJ1-1 | TRBV3-1 | TGTGCCAGCAGCCAACCGCGGGTGGAGAACACTGAAGCTTTCTTT | CASSQPRVENTEAFF
many | - | TRBJ1-3 | TRBV3-1 | TGTGCCAGCTCGCGCGGAGACTCTGGAAACACCATATATTTT | CASSRGDSGNTIYF
many | - | TRBJ1-1 | TRBV27 | TGTGCCAGCAGTTTATCCGGCAGGGCAGAAGCTTTCTTT | CASSLSGRAEAFF
- | TRBD2 | TRBJ2-1 | TRBV6-1 | TGTGCCAGCAACTTAGCGGGGGTAATATACAATGAGCAGTTCTTC | CASNLAGVIYNEQFF
many | - | TRBJ1-1 | TRBV9 | TGTGCCAGCAGCGCGCTTCGGGGGGGCTTCTTTGAGTACACTGAAGCTTTCTTT | CASSALRGGFFEYTEAFF
few | - | TRBJ2-7 | TRBV4-1 | TGCGCCAGCAGCCTCCGGACCTTCCGGAACTTTTCCTACGAGCAGTACTTC | CASSLRTFRNFSYEQYF
many | - | TRBJ1-1 | TRBV6-2/TRBV6-3 | TGTGCCAGCAGTTACGCCGGTGGCACTGAAGCTTTCTTT | CASSYAGGTEAFF
many | - | TRBJ1-6 | TRBV3-1 | TGTGCCAGCAGCCACACAGCTCTTTATAATTCACCCCTCCACTTT | CASSHTALYNSPLHF
many | - | TRBJ2-7 | TRBV12-3/TRBV12-4 | TGTGCCAGCAGTTTTGTGGCCAGGAGATTCACCTACGAGCAGTACTTC | CASSFVARRFTYEQYF
- | TRBD1 | TRBJ2-7 | TRBV6-5 | TGTGCCAGCAGTTCCACCGGGACAGGGACTCTCTACGAGCAGTACTTC | CASSSTGTGTLYEQYF
many | - | TRBJ1-2 | TRBV2 | TGTGCCAGCACGACGACGACCTTGGACTATGGCTACACCTTC | CASTTTTLDYGYTF
many | - | TRBJ1-4 | TRBV29-1 | TGCAGCGTTGGGGCAGGATCACCTGCAACTAATGAAAAACTGTTTTTT | CSVGAGSPATNEKLFF
many | - | TRBJ1-2 | TRBV6-1 | TGTGCCACCGAACCAATGATACAAGTGAACTATGGCTACACCTTC | CATEPMIQVNYGYTF
many | TRBD1 | TRBJ1-2 | TRBV18 | TGTGCCAGCTCACCATTGGGGGACAGGGCTTACTATGGCTACACCTTC | CASSPLGDRAYYGYTF
many | - | TRBJ2-1 | TRBV6-2/TRBV6-3 | TGTGCCAGCAGTTACCAGGGGCACACCTACAATGAGCAGTTCTTC | CASSYQGHTYNEQFF
- | - | TRBJ2-2 | TRBV4-1 | TGCGCCAGCAGCCAACTCAGGGGCGGGACCGGGGAGCTGTTTTTT | CASSQLRGGTGELFF
many | - | TRBJ1-1 | TRBV3-1 | TGTGCCAGCAGCCAAGGGGGCACACCTGAAGCTTTCTTT | CASSQGGTPEAFF
many | TRBD1 | TRBJ2-1 | TRBV7-2 | TGTGCCAGCAGCGATTTAGGGTCCCGGACAGGTACCAATGAGCAGTTCTTC | CASSDLGSRTGTNEQFF
many | TRBD1 | TRBJ1-1 | TRBV7-9 | TGTGCCAGCAGCTTGGGGACAGGGAGTGCGAGTGAAGCTTTCTTT | CASSLGTGSASEAFF
many | TRBD1 | TRBJ1-1 | TRBV2 | TGTGCCAGCAGTCGACAGGGGAGCACTGAAGCTTTCTTT | CASSRQGSTEAFF
many | - | TRBJ1-2 | TRBV10-1 | TGCGCCAGCTCAGGGGCCGGCGGCTACACCTTC | CASSGAGGYTF
many | - | TRBJ1-1 | TRBV5-1 | TGTGCCAGCAGCTTACCGACAGGAGAGTACACTGAAGCTTTCTTT | CASSLPTGEYTEAFF
- | - | TRBJ1-2 | TRBV15 | TGTGCCACCAGCAGAGGGACAGACTATGGCTACACCTTC | CATSRGTDYGYTF
many | - | TRBJ1-2 | TRBV20-1 | TGCAGTGCCCCGCTACAGGTTAACTATGGCTACACCTTC | CSAPLQVNYGYTF
- | - | TRBJ1-2 | TRBV7-2 | TGTGCCAGCAGCCAGCCCCCGGGGGCAGGTGGCTACGCCTTC | CASSQPPGAGGYAF
- | - | TRBJ2-1 | TRBV19 | TGTGCCAGTAGTATAGGCTTCAAGGGGGTCAATGAGCAGTTCTTC | CASSIGFKGVNEQFF
many | TRBD1 | TRBJ1-4 | TRBV20-1 | TGCAGTGCTAGGGCGGGACAGGGAGATGAAAAACTGTTTTTT | CSARAGQGDEKLFF
many | - | TRBJ1-1 | TRBV7-2 | TGTGCCAGCTGTGAGTCTCCGGCGGGCACTGAAGCTTTCTTT | CASCESPAGTEAFF
many | - | TRBJ1-5 | TRBV2 | TGTGCCAGCAGTCTTCCTGGGTTCTATAGCAATCAGCCCCAGCATTTT | CASSLPGFYSNQPQHF
many | TRBD1 | TRBJ1-3 | TRBV2 | TGTGCCAGCAGTCCGGGGACAGGGGGTGGAAACACCACATATTTT | CASSPGTGGGNTTYF
many | TRBD2 | TRBJ2-3 | TRBV2 | TGTGCCAGCAGAAGACTAGCGGGGGACACAGATACGCAGTATTTT | CASRRLAGDTDTQYF
many | - | TRBJ2-7 | TRBV7-2 | TGTGCCAGCAGTTCCTCATGGGCAGGGAATTCCTACGAGCAGTACTTC | CASSSSWAGNSYEQYF
- | - | TRBJ2-1 | TRBV4-1 | TGCGCCAGCAGCCCGCTTGACCTTAAAATGGGGGTTTTCAATGAGCAGTTCTTC | CASSPLDLKMGVFNEQFF